This T cell receptor beta chain is drawn from a study of long-term antiretroviral therapy in people with HIV. The authors ran the immunoSEQ assay, v3.0, at survey level. The assay was immunoSEQ multiplex PCR, and TCRdb's table has in-frame clones only and misses some. The table records some 25,000 clones, 70% to 85% of them present only once. The CDR3 is 13 residues long. V was pared by 0 bases and J by 2 bases, with 3 bases between. Germline values: CDR1 SGHTA, CDR2 FQGTGA. The source of this sequence is a man aged 45-65 years with HIV. This chain uses TRBV7-3 with TRBJ2-3; D is unresolved. The starting material was unsorted PBMCs, obtained 3 years after starting antiretroviral therapy. CDR3 DNA: TGTGCCAGCAGCTTAACCGACACAGATACGCAGTATTTT. It encodes CASSLTDTDTQYF.